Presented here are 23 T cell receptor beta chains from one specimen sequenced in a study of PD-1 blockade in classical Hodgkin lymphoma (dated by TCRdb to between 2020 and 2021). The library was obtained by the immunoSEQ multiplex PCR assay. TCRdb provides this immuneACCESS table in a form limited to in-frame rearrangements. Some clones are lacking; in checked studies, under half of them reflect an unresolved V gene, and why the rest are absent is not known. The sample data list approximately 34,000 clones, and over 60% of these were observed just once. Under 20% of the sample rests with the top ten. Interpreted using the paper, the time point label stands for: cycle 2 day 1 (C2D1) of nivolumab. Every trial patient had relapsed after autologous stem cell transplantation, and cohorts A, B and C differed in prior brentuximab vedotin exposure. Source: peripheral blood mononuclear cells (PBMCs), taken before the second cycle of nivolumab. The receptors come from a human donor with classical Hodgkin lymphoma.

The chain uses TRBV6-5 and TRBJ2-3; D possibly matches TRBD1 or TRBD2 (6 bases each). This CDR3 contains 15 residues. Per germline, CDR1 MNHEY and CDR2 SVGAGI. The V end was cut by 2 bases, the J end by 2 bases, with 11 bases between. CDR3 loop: CASSYTGRNTDTQYF. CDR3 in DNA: TGTGCCAGCAGTTACACAGGGAGGAACACAGATACGCAGTATTTT.

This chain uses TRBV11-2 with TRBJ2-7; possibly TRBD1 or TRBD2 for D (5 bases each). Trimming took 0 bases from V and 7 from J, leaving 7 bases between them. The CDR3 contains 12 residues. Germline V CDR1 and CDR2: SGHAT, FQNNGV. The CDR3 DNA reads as TGTGCCAGCAGCTTAGATTGGGGGGAGCAGTACTTC. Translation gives CASSLDWGEQYF.

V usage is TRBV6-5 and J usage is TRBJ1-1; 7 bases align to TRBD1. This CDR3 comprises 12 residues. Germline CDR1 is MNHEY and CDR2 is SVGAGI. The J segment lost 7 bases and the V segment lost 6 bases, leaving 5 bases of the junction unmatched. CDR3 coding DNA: TGTGCCAGCAGCCCCGGGACAGATGAAGCTTTCTTT. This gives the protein CASSPGTDEAFF.

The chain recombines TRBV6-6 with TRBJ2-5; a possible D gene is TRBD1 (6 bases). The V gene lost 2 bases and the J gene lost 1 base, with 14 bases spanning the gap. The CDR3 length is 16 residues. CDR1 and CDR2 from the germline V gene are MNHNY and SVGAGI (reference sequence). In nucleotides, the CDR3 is TGTGCCAGCAGTTACACCATGACAGGAGTCCAAGAGACCCAGTACTTC. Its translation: CASSYTMTGVQETQYF.

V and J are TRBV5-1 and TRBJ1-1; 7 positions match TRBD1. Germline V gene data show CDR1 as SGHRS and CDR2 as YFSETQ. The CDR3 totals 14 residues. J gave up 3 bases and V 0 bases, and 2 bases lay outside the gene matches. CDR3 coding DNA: TGCGCCAGCAGCTTGGAAGGGGGCGACACTGAAGCTTTCTTT. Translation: CASSLEGGDTEAFF.

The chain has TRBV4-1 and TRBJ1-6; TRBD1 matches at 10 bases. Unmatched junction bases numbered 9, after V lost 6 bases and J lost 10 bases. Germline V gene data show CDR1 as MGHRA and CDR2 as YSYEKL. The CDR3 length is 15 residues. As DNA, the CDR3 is TGCGCCAGCAGATCCGACAGGGGGCGAGGGTCACCCCTCCACTTT. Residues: CASRSDRGRGSPLHF.

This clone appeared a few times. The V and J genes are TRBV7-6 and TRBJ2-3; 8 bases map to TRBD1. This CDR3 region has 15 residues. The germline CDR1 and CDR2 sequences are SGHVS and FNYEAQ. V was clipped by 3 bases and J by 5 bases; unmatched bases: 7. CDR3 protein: CASSFLGQEGDTQYF. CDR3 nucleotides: TGTGCCAGCAGCTTCCTGGGACAGGAGGGAGATACGCAGTATTTT.

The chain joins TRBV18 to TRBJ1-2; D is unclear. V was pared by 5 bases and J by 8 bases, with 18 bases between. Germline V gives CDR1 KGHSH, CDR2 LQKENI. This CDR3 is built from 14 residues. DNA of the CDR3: TGTGCCAGCTCAGAGGGAACATCGTTCCACGGCTACACCTTC. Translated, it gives CASSEGTSFHGYTF.

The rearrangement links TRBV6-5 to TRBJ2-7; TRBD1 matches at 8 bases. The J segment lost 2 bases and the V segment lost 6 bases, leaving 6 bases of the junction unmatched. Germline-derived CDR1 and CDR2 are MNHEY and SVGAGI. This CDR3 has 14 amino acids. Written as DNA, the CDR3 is TGTGCCAGCAGAAAAAACAGGGGGGCCTACGAGCAGTACTTC. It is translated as CASRKNRGAYEQYF.

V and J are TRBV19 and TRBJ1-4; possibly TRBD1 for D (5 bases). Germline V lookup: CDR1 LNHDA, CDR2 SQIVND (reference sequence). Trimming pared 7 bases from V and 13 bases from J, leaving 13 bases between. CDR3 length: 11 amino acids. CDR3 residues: CASTRGMVLFF. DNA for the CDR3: TGTGCCAGTACGAGGGGAATGGTACTGTTTTTT.

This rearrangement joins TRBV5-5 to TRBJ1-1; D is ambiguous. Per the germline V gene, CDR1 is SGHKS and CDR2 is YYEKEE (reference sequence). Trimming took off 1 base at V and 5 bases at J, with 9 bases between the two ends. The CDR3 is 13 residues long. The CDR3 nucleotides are TGTGCCAGCAGCTTGCCCAGTAGGACTGAAGCTTTCTTT. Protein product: CASSLPSRTEAFF.

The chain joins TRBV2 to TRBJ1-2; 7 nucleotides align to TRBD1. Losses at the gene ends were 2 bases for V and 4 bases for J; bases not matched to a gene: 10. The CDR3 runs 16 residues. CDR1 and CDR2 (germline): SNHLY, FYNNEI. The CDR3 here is CASSEIRGGGRYGYTF. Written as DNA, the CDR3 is TGTGCCAGCAGTGAAATTCGGGGAGGGGGCCGCTATGGCTACACCTTC.

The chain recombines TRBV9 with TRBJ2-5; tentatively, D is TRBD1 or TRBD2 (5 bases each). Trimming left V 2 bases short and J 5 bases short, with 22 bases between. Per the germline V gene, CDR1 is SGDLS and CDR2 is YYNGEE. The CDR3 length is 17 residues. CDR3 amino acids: CASSVDLGAARGETQYF. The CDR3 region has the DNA TGTGCCAGCAGCGTGGATCTTGGCGCAGCACGGGGCGAGACCCAGTACTTC.

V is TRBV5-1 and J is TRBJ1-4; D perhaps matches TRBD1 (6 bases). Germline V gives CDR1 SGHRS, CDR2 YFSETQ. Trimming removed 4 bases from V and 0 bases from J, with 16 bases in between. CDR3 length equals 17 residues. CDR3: CASSLPGGDSTNEKLFF. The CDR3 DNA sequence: TGCGCCAGCAGCCTCCCCGGGGGCGATTCAACTAATGAAAAACTGTTTTTT.

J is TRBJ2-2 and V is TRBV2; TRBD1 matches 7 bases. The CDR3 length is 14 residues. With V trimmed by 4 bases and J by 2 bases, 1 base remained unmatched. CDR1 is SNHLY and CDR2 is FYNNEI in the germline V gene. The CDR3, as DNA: TGTGCCAGCAGTGGACAGGGTAACACCGGGGAGCTGTTTTTT. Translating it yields CASSGQGNTGELFF.

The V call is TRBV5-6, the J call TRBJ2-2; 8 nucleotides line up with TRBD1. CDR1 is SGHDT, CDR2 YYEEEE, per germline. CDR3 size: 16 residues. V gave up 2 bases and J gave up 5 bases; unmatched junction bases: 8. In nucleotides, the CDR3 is TGTGCCAGCAGCTTTTGGGCAGGGGGCCGGACCGGGGAGCTGTTTTTT. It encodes CASSFWAGGRTGELFF.

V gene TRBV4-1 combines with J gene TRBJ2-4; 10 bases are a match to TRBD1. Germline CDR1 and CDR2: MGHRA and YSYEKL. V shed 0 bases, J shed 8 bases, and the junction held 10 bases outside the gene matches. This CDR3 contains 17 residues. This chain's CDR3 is CASSQDRGQGWEDIQYF. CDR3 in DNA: TGCGCCAGCAGCCAAGATAGGGGACAGGGGTGGGAGGACATTCAGTACTTC.

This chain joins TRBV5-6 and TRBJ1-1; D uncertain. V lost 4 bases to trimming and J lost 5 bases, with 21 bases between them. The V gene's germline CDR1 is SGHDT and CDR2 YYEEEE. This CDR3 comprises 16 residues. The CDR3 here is CASSPDVARTGTEAFF. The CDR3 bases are TGTGCCAGCAGCCCAGACGTCGCACGGACGGGTACTGAAGCTTTCTTT.

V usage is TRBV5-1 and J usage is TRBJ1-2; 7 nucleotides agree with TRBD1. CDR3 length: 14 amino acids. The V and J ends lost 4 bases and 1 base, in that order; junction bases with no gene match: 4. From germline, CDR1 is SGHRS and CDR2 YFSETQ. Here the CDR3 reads CASSLGQDNYGYTF. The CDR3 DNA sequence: TGCGCCAGCAGCCTCGGACAGGATAACTATGGCTACACCTTC.

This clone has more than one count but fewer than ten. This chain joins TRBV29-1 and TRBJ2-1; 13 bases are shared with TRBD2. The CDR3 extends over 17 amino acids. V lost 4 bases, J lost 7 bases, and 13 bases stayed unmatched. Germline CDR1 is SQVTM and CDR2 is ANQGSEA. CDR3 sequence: CSVVGLAGEGSENEQFF. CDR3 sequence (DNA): TGCAGCGTTGTCGGACTAGCGGGGGAAGGATCGGAGAATGAGCAGTTCTTC.

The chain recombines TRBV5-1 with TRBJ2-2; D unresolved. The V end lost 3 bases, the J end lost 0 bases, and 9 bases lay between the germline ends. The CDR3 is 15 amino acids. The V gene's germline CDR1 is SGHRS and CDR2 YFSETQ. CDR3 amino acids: CASSSPESNTGELFF. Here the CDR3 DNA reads TGCGCCAGCAGCTCCCCGGAGTCGAACACCGGGGAGCTGTTTTTT. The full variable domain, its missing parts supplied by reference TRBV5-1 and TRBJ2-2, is KAGVTQTPRYLIKTRGQQVTLSCSPISGHRSVSWYQQTPGQGLQFLFEYFSETQRNKGNFPGRFSGRQFSNSRSEMNVSTLELGDSALYLCASSSPESNTGELFFGEGSRLTVL.

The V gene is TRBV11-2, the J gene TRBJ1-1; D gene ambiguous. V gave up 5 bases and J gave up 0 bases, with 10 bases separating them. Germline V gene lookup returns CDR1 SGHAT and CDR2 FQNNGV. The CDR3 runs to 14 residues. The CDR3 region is CASSELLVNTEAFF. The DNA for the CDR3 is TGTGCCAGCAGCGAGCTTTTGGTGAACACTGAAGCTTTCTTT.

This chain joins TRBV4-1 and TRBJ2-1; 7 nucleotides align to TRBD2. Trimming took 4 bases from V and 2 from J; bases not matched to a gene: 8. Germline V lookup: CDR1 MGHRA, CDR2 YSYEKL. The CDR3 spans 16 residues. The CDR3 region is CASSPKGSGAYNEQFF. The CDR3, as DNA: TGCGCCAGCAGCCCCAAGGGCAGCGGGGCCTACAATGAGCAGTTCTTC.